One sample yielded the 27 T cell receptor beta chains listed below, sequenced in a study of blood T cells in healthy people across ages. It was with a sample-barcoded 5' primer and a J-beta primer mix that a second PCR of roughly 7 to 12 cycles was run. TCRdb redid the calling of the 5' RACE reads with MiXCR, one entry per CDR3 protein. The table records 1.5 million to 2 million distinct CDR3 sequences, about two fifths of them present only once. The sequencing input was blood. Every receptor here comes from a human donor in good health.

The chain joins TRBV12-3 or TRBV12-4 to TRBJ1-5; TRBD1 matches at 9 bases. V lost 4 bases, J lost 10 bases, and 14 bases stayed unmatched. This CDR3 comprises 16 residues. The CDR3 spells CASSSSGTGRLHPQHF. The CDR3 coding sequence is TGTGCCAGCAGTTCCTCCGGGACAGGGCGCCTCCATCCCCAGCATTTT.

This chain links TRBV6-2 or TRBV6-3 with TRBJ2-3, with a possible D match to TRBD1 (6 bases). The germline CDR1 and CDR2 sequences are MNHEY and SVGEGT. V was trimmed by 5 bases and J by 2 bases, leaving 14 bases between them. The CDR3 length is 15 residues. CDR3: CASSKGDTDTDTQYF. CDR3 DNA sequence: TGTGCCAGCAGTAAGGGGGATACCGACACAGATACGCAGTATTTT.

This clonotype was counted a few times. The chain joins TRBV20-1 to TRBJ1-5; 9 bases are a match to TRBD1. Germline assignment: CDR1 DFQATT and CDR2 SNEGSKA (reference sequence). J was trimmed by 5 bases and V by 5 bases; bases with no gene match: 1. This CDR3 contains 12 residues. CDR3 protein: CSAGDRDQPQHF. The CDR3 DNA sequence: TGCAGTGCTGGGGACAGGGATCAGCCCCAGCATTTT.

This clonotype came up a few times. The rearrangement links TRBV6-1 to TRBJ2-2; no clear D gene. Trimming shortened V by 6 bases and J by 0 bases, and 11 bases separated the two germline ends. Germline lookup yields CDR1 MNHNS and CDR2 SASEGT. The CDR3 covers 15 residues. This CDR3 is CASRADRSNTGELFF. The DNA for the CDR3 is TGTGCCAGCAGGGCGGACCGATCGAACACCGGGGAGCTGTTTTTT.

This clonotype was counted at least ten times. This rearrangement joins TRBV20-1 to TRBJ2-6; D gene ambiguous. This CDR3 contains 16 residues. CDR1 is DFQATT and CDR2 is SNEGSKA in the germline V gene (reference sequence). V lost 6 bases, J lost 0 bases, and 15 bases lay in between. CDR3 sequence reads: CSAQNTLNSGANVLTF. CDR3 sequence (DNA): TGCAGTGCCCAGAATACCCTTAACTCTGGGGCCAACGTCCTGACTTTC.

V usage is TRBV3-1 and J usage is TRBJ1-5; D is undetermined. CDR1 is LGHDT and CDR2 is YNNKEL in the germline V gene (reference sequence). Trimming stripped 0 bases from V and 0 bases from J, with 12 bases between. The CDR3 covers 17 residues. The CDR3 DNA follows: TGTGCCAGCAGCCAAGATCCACCGATCCATAGCAATCAGCCCCAGCATTTT. It encodes CASSQDPPIHSNQPQHF.

The chain combines TRBV5-4 with TRBJ2-1, with 13 bases fitting TRBD2. The CDR3 totals 17 residues. Per germline, CDR1 SGHNT and CDR2 YYREEE (reference sequence). The J segment lost 1 base and the V segment lost 3 bases, leaving 4 bases of the junction unmatched. CDR3 loop: CASSSVTSGGSYNEQFF. CDR3 DNA: TGTGCCAGCAGCTCGGTGACTAGCGGGGGGTCCTACAATGAGCAGTTCTTC.

This clonotype showed up just a few times. The chain carries TRBV20-1 and TRBJ1-2; 9 positions agree with TRBD1. The V gene end was trimmed by 0 bases and the J gene end by 6 bases; junction bases not matched to a gene: 11. This CDR3 is built from 16 residues. CDR1 and CDR2 (germline): DFQATT, SNEGSKA (reference sequence). This CDR3 is CSARDLRDREIDGYTF. The CDR3 DNA reads as TGCAGTGCTAGAGATTTAAGGGACAGGGAGATAGATGGCTACACCTTC.

A note on this clonotype: The junction departs from germline at one end; a sequencing error may be responsible. Written as DNA, the CDR3 is TGTGCCGGCAGCTCCCACGGGATGGGGAGCAATCAGCCCCAGCATTTT. Translation gives CAGSSHGMGSNQPQHF. The chain uses TRBV7-6 and TRBJ1-5; D call uncertain. CDR3 length: 16 residues. The germline gives CDR1 SGHVS, CDR2 FNYEAQ.

A note on this clonotype: One base away lies a much larger clone, so this may be a sequencing read error. The genes are TRBV7-2 and TRBJ2-7; D remains ambiguous. The germline V gene has CDR1 SGHTA and CDR2 FQGNSA. CDR3 size: 13 residues. V was pared by 5 bases and J by 2 bases, with 10 bases between. The CDR3 sequence: CASSIPQTYEQYF. The CDR3 DNA sequence: TGTGCCAGCAGCATACCACAGACCTACGAGCAGTACTTC.

This clonotype was observed a single time. V and J are TRBV7-6 and TRBJ2-3; D perhaps matches TRBD1 (5 bases). The germline V gene encodes CDR1 SGHVS and CDR2 FNYEAQ. The CDR3 runs to 15 residues. Trimming removed 8 bases from V and 0 bases from J, with 15 bases in between. The CDR3 spells CASGVTGASTDTQYF. The CDR3 DNA is TGTGCCAGCGGGGTTACAGGAGCTAGCACAGATACGCAGTATTTT.

This clonotype was observed a handful of times. The gene calls are TRBV20-1 and TRBJ1-2; 7 nucleotides agree with TRBD1. The germline V gene encodes CDR1 DFQATT and CDR2 SNEGSKA (reference sequence). V trimming: 3 bases; J trimming: 3 bases; junction bases outside the gene matches: 7. This CDR3 region has 14 residues. The CDR3: CSARVQGMDYGYTF. The DNA of the CDR3 is TGCAGTGCTAGGGTACAGGGGATGGACTATGGCTACACCTTC.

The genes are TRBV24-1 and TRBJ2-1; possible D gene TRBD2, 5 bases. Germline assignment: CDR1 KGHDR and CDR2 SFDVKD. The CDR3 contains 13 residues. Trimming took off 7 bases at V and 5 bases at J, with 11 bases between the two ends. CDR3 nucleotide sequence: TGTGCCACCAGGCAGGAGGCGAACAATGAGCAGTTCTTC. Its translation is CATRQEANNEQFF.

The V gene is TRBV7-2, the J gene TRBJ1-2; unclear D gene. V was pared by 1 base and J by 8 bases, with 11 bases between. The CDR3 totals 13 residues. Germline V gene lookup returns CDR1 SGHTA and CDR2 FQGNSA. The CDR3 bases are TGTGCCAGCAGCTTAGGGCAGAGCCGGGGCTACACCTTC. Protein sequence: CASSLGQSRGYTF.

The V and J genes are TRBV5-1 and TRBJ2-1; 10 nucleotides line up with TRBD1. Germline trimming cut 6 bases from V and 6 bases from J; bases unmatched to any gene: 12. Germline values: CDR1 SGHRS, CDR2 YFSETQ. This CDR3 comprises 16 residues. The CDR3 here is CASTPRGQGTSNEQFF. In nucleotides, the CDR3 is TGCGCCAGCACCCCTAGGGGACAGGGGACCTCCAATGAGCAGTTCTTC.

This CDR3 is CASSPHGRGQPGELFF. CDR3 DNA sequence: TGTGCCAGCAGCCCCCATGGGCGGGGCCAACCCGGGGAGCTGTTTTTT. V and J are TRBV7-9 and TRBJ2-2; weak D call: TRBD2 (6 bases). The CDR3 has 16 amino acids. Germline loops: CDR1 SEHNR, CDR2 FQNEAQ (reference sequence). Trimming removed 5 bases at V and 6 bases at J, with 19 bases between.

The V gene is TRBV9, the J gene TRBJ1-1, with unresolved D. Germline V CDR1 and CDR2: SGDLS, YYNGEE. The CDR3 is made up of 16 amino acids. Trimming took 4 bases from V and 1 from J, leaving 17 bases between them. Here the CDR3 reads CASSNLADGSNTEAFF. CDR3 nucleotide sequence: TGTGCCAGCAGCAACCTTGCGGACGGATCGAACACTGAAGCTTTCTTT.

The table lists this clonotype with a count of one. This chain links TRBV6-2 or TRBV6-3 with TRBJ2-7, with 11 bases aligning to TRBD2. Per germline, CDR1 MNHEY and CDR2 SVGEGT. The CDR3 consists of 17 residues. J lost 0 bases, V lost 6 bases, and 10 bases had no gene match. The CDR3 DNA reads TGTGCCAGCAGAAAAACGAGACTAGCGGGGAGCTCCTACGAGCAGTACTTC. Its protein product is CASRKTRLAGSSYEQYF.

The chain employs TRBV7-9 and TRBJ1-6; TRBD1 is a possible D gene (6 bases). CDR3 length: 17 amino acids. V was shortened by 6 bases and J by 6 bases, with 21 bases between the two germline ends. The V gene's germline CDR1 is SEHNR and CDR2 FQNEAQ (reference sequence). The CDR3, as DNA: TGTGCCAGCAGTCGACAGGACGGTCTCCGGAGTAATTCACCCCTCCACTTT. This gives the protein CASSRQDGLRSNSPLHF.

This clonotype was observed a few times. J is TRBJ2-6 and V is TRBV4-1, with 7 positions matching TRBD1. Germline assignment: CDR1 MGHRA and CDR2 YSYEKL. The length of the CDR3 is 15 residues. Trimming took 6 bases from V and 4 from J; bases not matched to a gene: 6. The chain's CDR3 is CASRPTGVGANVLTF. Written as DNA, the CDR3 is TGCGCCAGCAGACCCACAGGGGTCGGGGCCAACGTCCTGACTTTC.

This clonotype was observed many times. The V and J genes are TRBV12-3 or TRBV12-4 and TRBJ1-5; 7 bases map to TRBD1. V was pared by 1 base and J by 2 bases, with 8 bases of the junction left unmatched. This CDR3 contains 17 residues. The CDR3 sequence: CASSLEPRGIGNQPQHF. In nucleotides, the CDR3 is TGTGCCAGCAGTTTAGAACCCAGGGGGATTGGCAATCAGCCCCAGCATTTT.

The gene calls are TRBV20-1 and TRBJ2-4; tentative D call: TRBD1 (5 bases). Looked up from germline, CDR1 is DFQATT and CDR2 is SNEGSKA (reference sequence). This CDR3 is built from 15 residues. The ends were cut back, 0 bases at V and 13 bases at J, with 22 bases in the middle. Here the CDR3 reads CSARDWQGSYNEQYF. The CDR3 DNA is TGCAGTGCTAGAGATTGGCAGGGTTCCTACAATGAGCAGTACTTC.

This chain links TRBV11-2 with TRBJ1-1; 11 bases are shared with TRBD1. The CDR3 is 13 amino acids. CDR1 is SGHAT and CDR2 is FQNNGV in the germline V gene. J lost 10 bases, V lost 5 bases, and 6 bases had no gene match. CDR3 region: CASSPRTGGSAFF. In DNA, the CDR3 is TGTGCCAGCAGCCCCCGGACAGGGGGCTCAGCTTTCTTT.

V usage is TRBV4-1 and J usage is TRBJ1-2, with 8 bases that match TRBD1. Germline trimming cut 4 bases from V and 8 bases from J; bases unmatched to any gene: 21. CDR3 length: 18 residues. The germline CDR1 and CDR2 sequences are MGHRA and YSYEKL. The CDR3, as DNA: TGCGCCAGCAGCCCAAGGCAGATTGGGACAGGCCAGGAGTGGGGCTACACCTTC. This codes for CASSPRQIGTGQEWGYTF.

This clonotype has more than one count but fewer than ten. The chain employs TRBV7-9 and TRBJ2-7; D is possibly TRBD1 (6 bases). This CDR3 is 17 amino acids long. Deletions cut 3 bases from V and 0 bases from J, with 18 bases between. Germline values: CDR1 SEHNR, CDR2 FQNEAQ (reference sequence). The CDR3 region has the DNA TGTGCCAGCAGCTTCCCCCTTTCGGGACAAAGCTCCTACGAGCAGTACTTC. Its translation: CASSFPLSGQSSYEQYF.

V and J are TRBV4-2 and TRBJ2-3, with D unclear. This CDR3 has 15 residues. Germline V gene sequence: CDR1 LGHNA, CDR2 YNFKEQ. The ends were cut back, 0 bases at V and 5 bases at J, with 12 bases in the middle. As DNA, the CDR3 is TGTGCCAGCAGCCAAGAATGGAATTCGCAAGATACGCAGTATTTT. Translating it yields CASSQEWNSQDTQYF.

V and J are TRBV29-1 and TRBJ2-1; D not certain. The V end lost 6 bases, the J end lost 7 bases, and 19 bases lay between the germline ends. Germline V CDR1 and CDR2: SQVTM, ANQGSEA. There are 14 residues in the CDR3. As DNA, the CDR3 is TGCAGCGTCTTGAACCCTCGGTCGGTTAATGAGCAGTTCTTC. As protein: CSVLNPRSVNEQFF.